This T cell receptor (beta chain) derives from a study of blood T cell repertoires in COVID-19. Clones were sequenced by immunoSEQ multiplex PCR, and TCRdb holds only the in-frame ones, with some missing. Of hundreds of thousands of clones in the sample, about 90% were seen once. V lost 2 bases, J lost 4 bases, and 5 bases stayed unmatched. Germline CDR1 is SGHAT and CDR2 is FQNNGV. The CDR3 is 16 amino acids. The clonotype comes from a woman aged 60-75 years with COVID-19, enrolled during active disease. The sequenced sample was peripheral blood. The chain recombines TRBV11-2 with TRBJ2-1; TRBD2 aligns across 10 bases. The CDR3 DNA reads TGTGCCAGCAGCTTACGAGCGGGGGGGCAATACAATGAGCAGTTCTTC. It codes for CASSLRAGGQYNEQFF.